Listed below are T cell receptor beta chains from one sample, sequenced in a study of T cell changes during pregnancy in multiple sclerosis. Some clones are missing from TCRdb's copy, which holds only in-frame ones; the method was immunoSEQ multiplex PCR. The sample includes 40,000 to 60,000 clones, approximately 87% of them seen just once. The input for sequencing was peripheral blood, taken in the first trimester of pregnancy. These receptors were collected from a female donor in good health, enrolled as a control in a pregnancy study. The CDR3 runs from the conserved cysteine through the conserved F or W. Where a row states a size, it is once, few, many or the class of an expanded clone; other rows omit it.

>TRBV11-2|TRBJ2-7|once
CASSPAPPSEQYF
>TRBV30|TRBJ1-5|few
CAWSADRTGWSNQPQHF
>TRBV29-1|TRBJ2-2|.
CSVVTRDTQIGELFF
>TRBV28|TRBJ1-5|.
CASSLGQGSQPQHF
>TRBV28|TRBJ1-5|.
CASRRSADQPQHF
>TRBV7-8|TRBJ2-7|.
CASSPRDTYTASSYEQYF
>TRBV10-3|TRBJ2-7|.
CAISTTVNIYEQYF
>TRBV7-7|TRBJ2-7|.
CASSLALGTGTEQYF
>TRBV7-2|TRBJ2-3|.
CASSFGLAGGDTQYF
>TRBV27|TRBJ2-2|.
CASGLQGAAGELFF
>TRBV30|TRBJ1-4|many
CAWSAGTGGEKLFF
>TRBV4-2|TRBJ2-7|.
CASSQVSGTSLSYEQYF
>TRBV2|TRBJ2-7|.
CASSVLAIGSDEQYF
>TRBV7-9|TRBJ2-3|.
CASSTQGAGTDTQYF
>TRBV4-3|TRBJ2-7|.
CASSQIAGGPGEQYF
>TRBV5-4|TRBJ2-7|few
CASSLVGTGEYF